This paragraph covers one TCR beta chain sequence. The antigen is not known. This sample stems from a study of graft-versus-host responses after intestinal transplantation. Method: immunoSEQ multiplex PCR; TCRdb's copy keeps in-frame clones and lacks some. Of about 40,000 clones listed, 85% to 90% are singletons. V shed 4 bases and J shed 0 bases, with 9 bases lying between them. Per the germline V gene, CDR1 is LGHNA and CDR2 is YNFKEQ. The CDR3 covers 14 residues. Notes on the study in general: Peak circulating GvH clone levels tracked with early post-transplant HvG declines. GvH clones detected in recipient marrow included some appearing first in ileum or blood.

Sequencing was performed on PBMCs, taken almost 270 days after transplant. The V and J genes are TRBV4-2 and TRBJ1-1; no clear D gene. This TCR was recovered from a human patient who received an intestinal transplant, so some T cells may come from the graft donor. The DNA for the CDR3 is TGTGCCAGCAGCCCCCCGGGCCTGAACACTGAAGCTTTCTTT. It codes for CASSPPGLNTEAFF.